Shown below are 29 T cell receptor beta chains from a single sample sequenced in a study of T cell responses to AZD1222 COVID-19 vaccine (dated by TCRdb to about 2021). Library generation was performed with the immunoSEQ multiplex PCR assay. TCRdb took over this immuneACCESS table, retaining in-frame rearrangements with V and J assigned. Such tables are incomplete; in checked studies, under half of the missing clones stem from an unresolved V gene, and the remainder is unexplained. In all, the sample holds about 150,000 clones, and 88% of those were seen once. Of the sample, around 3% falls within the top ten clones. The time point label of this sample denotes: baseline before first vaccination. Sample: peripheral blood, taken on day 0 of AZD1222 vaccination. The receptor set was obtained from an adult in good health.

V and J are TRBV9 and TRBJ2-1; 11 bases line up with TRBD2. Germline V gene data show CDR1 as SGDLS and CDR2 as YYNGEE. Unmatched junction bases numbered 4, after V lost 4 bases and J lost 4 bases. The CDR3 spans 15 residues. The CDR3 DNA is TGTGCCAGCAGCATTAGCGGGGGGGCGTACAATGAGCAGTTCTTC. Its translation is CASSISGGAYNEQFF.

The chain uses TRBV6-5 and TRBJ1-3, with 7 bases fitting TRBD1. The CDR3 is 15 amino acids. The ends lost 2 bases at V and 3 bases at J; junction bases unmatched: 4. Per germline, CDR1 MNHEY and CDR2 SVGAGI. CDR3 in amino acids: CASSYVGGYGNTIYF. CDR3 nucleotides: TGTGCCAGCAGTTACGTAGGGGGCTATGGAAACACCATATATTTT.

V gene TRBV7-9 combines with J gene TRBJ1-2; D gene uncertain. Trimming cost V 2 bases and J 7 bases, with 14 bases left between them. This CDR3 is 14 amino acids long. Germline V lookup: CDR1 SEHNR, CDR2 FQNEAQ (reference sequence). This CDR3 is CASSLSEPMGGYTF. Written as DNA, the CDR3 is TGTGCCAGCAGCTTAAGTGAACCAATGGGTGGCTACACCTTC.

The V gene is TRBV6-2 or TRBV6-3, the J gene TRBJ1-5; D gene uncertain. This CDR3 region has 15 residues. V lost 7 bases, J lost 0 bases, and 13 bases lay in between. CDR1 is MNHEY, CDR2 SVGEGT, per germline. CDR3 sequence: CASTPGQVSNQPQHF. As DNA, the CDR3 is TGTGCCAGCACCCCCGGGCAGGTTAGCAATCAGCCCCAGCATTTT.

The chain links TRBV18 to TRBJ1-1; unclear D gene. The V and J ends lost 2 bases and 5 bases respectively, with 15 bases between them. Germline V lookup: CDR1 KGHSH, CDR2 LQKENI. This CDR3 contains 15 residues. CDR3 in amino acids: CASSPGEGWVTEAFF. The CDR3 bases are TGTGCCAGCTCACCAGGCGAAGGGTGGGTAACTGAAGCTTTCTTT.

This chain links TRBV5-1 with TRBJ1-1, with D maybe TRBD1 (6 bases). V gave up 4 bases and J gave up 2 bases, with 15 bases separating them. The CDR3 consists of 15 residues. CDR1 is SGHRS and CDR2 is YFSETQ in the germline V gene. The CDR3 DNA follows: TGCGCCAGCAGCGCTGATGGACAGAGTAACACTGAAGCTTTCTTT. It codes for CASSADGQSNTEAFF.

The J gene is TRBJ1-5, the V gene TRBV6-1; possibly TRBD1 for D (6 bases). Trimming cost V 0 bases and J 7 bases, with 10 bases left between them. In germline, CDR1 is MNHNS, CDR2 SASEGT. The CDR3 totals 14 residues. This CDR3 is CASSEAGGRQPQHF. DNA for the CDR3: TGTGCCAGCAGTGAAGCGGGGGGGCGGCAGCCCCAGCATTTT.

This clone has a single count. The chain is built from TRBV6-5 and TRBJ1-6; TRBD1 might be the D (6 bases). Germline V gives CDR1 MNHEY, CDR2 SVGAGI. V lost 7 bases and J lost 6, with 13 bases in between. The CDR3 has 14 residues. The CDR3 protein is CASMGGRFNSPLHF. CDR3 DNA: TGTGCCAGCATGGGGGGCAGATTTAATTCACCCCTCCACTTT.

A single count supports this clone. The J gene is TRBJ1-2, the V gene TRBV2; TRBD1 is a possible D gene (6 bases). Trimming left V 6 bases short and J 1 base short, with 9 bases between. This CDR3 has 13 amino acids. Germline values: CDR1 SNHLY, CDR2 FYNNEI. CDR3: CASSLDSNYGYTF. DNA for the CDR3: TGTGCCAGCAGCCTGGACAGTAACTATGGCTACACCTTC.

The chain carries TRBV4-3 and TRBJ2-1; TRBD1 aligns across 9 bases. With V trimmed by 1 base and J by 8 bases, 6 bases remained unmatched. The germline V gene encodes CDR1 LGHNA and CDR2 YSLEER. The CDR3 is made up of 15 amino acids. Written as DNA, the CDR3 is TGCGCCAGCAGCCAAGTGGACAGGGGTTCTGATGAGCAGTTCTTC. This codes for CASSQVDRGSDEQFF.

The chain carries TRBV14 and TRBJ1-6; D remains unclear. Looked up from germline, CDR1 is SGHDN and CDR2 is FVKESK. The CDR3 consists of 13 residues. The V and J ends lost 2 bases and 3 bases respectively, with 2 bases between them. The CDR3 bases are TGTGCCAGCAGCCAAAACTATAATTCACCCCTCCACTTT. Amino acid sequence: CASSQNYNSPLHF.

This clone was seen more than once but under ten times. This sequence joins TRBV19 and TRBJ2-3; TRBD1 might be the D (6 bases). V lost 3 bases, J lost 7 bases, and 20 bases lay in between. Germline V CDR1 and CDR2: LNHDA, SQIVND (reference sequence). This CDR3 has 16 residues. The CDR3: CASSISKSTGSNTQYF. Written as DNA, the CDR3 is TGTGCCAGTAGTATTTCGAAGTCTACAGGGTCGAATACGCAGTATTTT.

The genes are TRBV5-6 and TRBJ2-1; D ambiguous. Germline V gene lookup returns CDR1 SGHDT and CDR2 YYEEEE. The CDR3 runs 15 residues. V gave up 1 base and J gave up 7 bases, with 15 bases separating them. CDR3: CASSLLQLPVNEQFF. In DNA form, the CDR3 reads TGTGCCAGCAGCTTGTTACAGCTTCCAGTGAATGAGCAGTTCTTC.

Of note for this clone: Other DNA sequences in the sample encode the same CDR3. The chain recombines TRBV7-8 with TRBJ1-1; possibly TRBD1 for D (5 bases). Germline values: CDR1 SGHVS, CDR2 FQNEAQ. Between the trimmed V and J ends, which lost 3 bases and 4 bases, there was a span of 9 bases. The CDR3 is 13 residues long. CDR3 amino acids: CASSLTGGTEAFF. Written as DNA, the CDR3 is TGTGCCAGCAGCTTGACGGGGGGCACTGAAGCTTTCTTT.

The rearrangement uses TRBV7-6 and TRBJ2-7, with 7 nucleotides matching TRBD1. Germline loops: CDR1 SGHVS, CDR2 FNYEAQ. This CDR3 has 12 amino acids. Trimming removed 5 bases from V and 9 bases from J; junction bases left unmatched: 7. The CDR3 DNA sequence: TGTGCCAGCAGCCCCGGGACAGCGTGGCAGTACTTC. It translates to CASSPGTAWQYF.

This chain joins TRBV3-1 (or the pseudogene TRBV3-2) and TRBJ1-5; D gene ambiguous. CDR3 size: 15 residues. V was cut by 4 bases and J by 0 bases, with 10 bases left in between. CDR1 LGHDT and CDR2 YNNKEL come from the germline V gene (reference sequence). The CDR3 DNA is TGTGCCAGCAGCCTCAGCTCGTATAGCAATCAGCCCCAGCATTTT. It is translated as CASSLSSYSNQPQHF.

This rearrangement joins TRBV10-3 to TRBJ1-6, with 7 bases identical to TRBD1. CDR3 size: 14 residues. The germline gives CDR1 ENHRY, CDR2 SYGVKD. The V gene end was trimmed by 4 bases and the J gene end by 10 bases; junction bases not matched to a gene: 7. The CDR3 nucleotides read TGTGCCATCAGTGGGGGGACAGAGGAATCACCCCTCCACTTT. It is translated as CAISGGTEESPLHF.

The chain recombines TRBV27 with TRBJ2-1; 9 bases are shared with TRBD2. V trimming: 11 bases; J trimming: 7 bases; junction bases outside the gene matches: 9. Germline V gene data show CDR1 as MNHEY and CDR2 as SMNVEV (reference sequence). The CDR3 sequence is 13 residues long. The CDR3 reads CASRGTSRNEQFF. The CDR3 DNA reads as TGTGCCTCGAGGGGGACTAGCAGGAATGAGCAGTTCTTC.

V gene TRBV4-3 combines with J gene TRBJ2-7; D remains ambiguous. V was trimmed by 1 base and J by 2 bases, leaving 12 bases between them. There are 15 residues in the CDR3. Germline V gives CDR1 LGHNA, CDR2 YSLEER. In DNA, the CDR3 is TGCGCCAGCAGCCAAGTTCTCGGCGGTGCCTACGAGCAGTACTTC. Encoded protein: CASSQVLGGAYEQYF.

The rearrangement uses TRBV1 and TRBJ2-2. TRBV1 is given as a pseudogene. CDR3 length: 18 amino acids. As DNA, the CDR3 is TGCACCAGCAGCCAAGATCGAGAAGGGGAGATTGTCACCGGGGAGCTGTTTTTT. Protein sequence: CTSSQDREGEIVTGELFF.

The chain carries TRBV2 and TRBJ1-4; 8 bases agree with TRBD1. J gave up 13 bases and V 3 bases, and 10 bases lay outside the gene matches. This CDR3 spans 14 amino acids. Germline CDR1 SNHLY, CDR2 FYNNEI. CDR3 residues: CASSESQGAGILFF. The CDR3 bases are TGTGCCAGCAGTGAGTCGCAGGGGGCCGGAATACTGTTTTTT.

The rearrangement links TRBV3-1 (or the pseudogene TRBV3-2) to TRBJ1-5; no clear D. Germline V CDR1 and CDR2: LGHDT, YNNKEL (reference sequence). The V and J ends lost 7 bases and 0 bases respectively, with 22 bases between them. The CDR3 runs 18 residues. The DNA for the CDR3 is TGTGCCAGCAAGGTAACAAACCTGCCCGAGCATAGCAATCAGCCCCAGCATTTT. Encoded protein: CASKVTNLPEHSNQPQHF.

The rearrangement links TRBV6-5 to TRBJ1-1; no clear D. The V end was cut by 7 bases, the J end by 2 bases, with 14 bases between. This CDR3 spans 14 amino acids. The germline gives CDR1 MNHEY, CDR2 SVGAGI. DNA of the CDR3: TGTGCCAGCACTAAAGATTGGACTAACACTGAAGCTTTCTTT. It translates to CASTKDWTNTEAFF.

The J gene is TRBJ1-2, the V gene TRBV5-1; 7 bases map to TRBD1. CDR3 size: 13 residues. Germline CDR1 is SGHRS and CDR2 is YFSETQ. J gave up 6 bases and V 4 bases, and 6 bases lay outside the gene matches. CDR3 amino acids: CASSVTGMDGYTF. The CDR3, as DNA: TGCGCCAGCAGCGTGACAGGGATGGATGGCTACACCTTC.

This chain uses TRBV10-3 with TRBJ2-5; D is undetermined. The V gene's germline CDR1 is ENHRY and CDR2 SYGVKD. CDR3 length: 12 amino acids. The V end lost 3 bases, the J end lost 5 bases, and 7 bases lay between the germline ends. CDR3 DNA sequence: TGTGCCATCAGTGAAAAGGTTGAGACCCAGTACTTC. Its translation: CAISEKVETQYF.

This clone has just a few counts. This chain connects TRBV9 to TRBJ1-3, with D perhaps matching TRBD1 (6 bases). CDR1 SGDLS and CDR2 YYNGEE come from the germline V gene. The CDR3 covers 15 residues. Between the trimmed V and J ends, which lost 2 bases and 0 bases, there was a span of 9 bases. This chain's CDR3 is CASSVTGSSGNTIYF. The CDR3, as DNA: TGTGCCAGCAGCGTCACAGGGAGCTCTGGAAACACCATATATTTT.

The chain uses TRBV5-4 and TRBJ1-1, with D possibly matching TRBD1 (6 bases). CDR3 size: 17 residues. Trimming took 0 bases from V and 1 from J, leaving 16 bases between them. Per the germline V gene, CDR1 is SGHNT and CDR2 is YYREEE (reference sequence). The CDR3 coding sequence is TGTGCCAGCAGCTTGGCCGGCGGGGGGCCCCCGAACACTGAAGCTTTCTTT. Translated, it gives CASSLAGGGPPNTEAFF.

This rearrangement joins TRBV29-1 to TRBJ2-3; 9 nucleotides agree with TRBD1. Per the germline V gene, CDR1 is SQVTM and CDR2 is ANQGSEA. J lost 0 bases, V lost 0 bases, and 19 bases had no gene match. The length of the CDR3 is 21 residues. The CDR3 protein is CSVEDLIDGTGPRLSTDTQYF. In nucleotides, the CDR3 is TGCAGCGTTGAAGATCTAATCGATGGGACAGGGCCCAGGTTGAGCACAGATACGCAGTATTTT.

This sequence joins TRBV7-2 and TRBJ2-7, with D possibly TRBD1 on 5 matching bases. The CDR3 is 12 residues long. Trimming removed 4 bases at V and 6 bases at J, with 10 bases between. Germline CDR1 SGHTA, CDR2 FQGNSA. This CDR3 is CASSSGHLEQYF. The CDR3, as DNA: TGTGCCAGCAGCTCAGGACATCTCGAGCAGTACTTC.